This T cell receptor beta chain was identified in a study of T cells in Graves' hyperthyroidism and ophthalmopathy. Note on this clonotype: An end of the junction differs from the germline gene, which may be a read error.

Researchers took RNA transcripts and amplified the TCR beta CDR3 regions from them. Initially, a first-round RT-PCR of the TCR CDR3 employed the HTBI primer set. TCRdb called the multiplex PCR reads again in MiXCR, with one record for every CDR3 protein. There are under 400,000 distinct CDR3 sequences in the sample; around 13% occur only once, and roughly 8.3% lies in the top ten. Germline CDR1 and CDR2: LNHDA and SQIVND (reference sequence). The CDR3 runs 17 residues. The origin of this receptor is a woman under 30 with Graves' hyperthyroidism. The rearrangement joins TRBV19 to TRBJ1-5; 8 bases align to TRBD1. Sample: blood. The CDR3 sequence: CARSMSVQGASNQPQHF. The CDR3 DNA follows: TGTGCCAGAAGTATGTCTGTCCAGGGGGCCTCAAATCAGCCCCAGCATTTT. The full variable domain, its missing parts supplied by reference TRBV19 and TRBJ1-5, is DGGITQSPKYLFRKEGQNVTLSCEQNLNHDAMYWYRQDPGQGLRLIYYSQIVNDFQKGDIAEGYSVSREKKESFPLTVTSAQKNPTAFYLCARSMSVQGASNQPQHFGDGTRLSIL.